This entry lists 30 T cell receptor beta chains sequenced from one sample in a study of blood T cells in healthy people across ages. A sample-barcoded 5' primer and a J-beta primer mix were used in a second PCR of roughly 7 to 12 cycles. MiXCR was run by TCRdb on the 5' RACE reads, yielding one entry per CDR3 protein. The sample includes around 870,000 distinct CDR3 sequences, more than 25% of them seen just once. The specimen was blood. Receptor source: a woman over 75 in good health.

This clonotype was seen more than once but under ten times. Given a much more abundant clone one base away, this may be a read error. The CDR3 spells CARETPIQETQFF. The CDR3 coding sequence is TGTGCCAGGGAGACCCCTATCCAAGAGACCCAGTTCTTC. The gene calls are TRBV6-5 and TRBJ2-1, with unresolved D. V lost 9 bases to trimming and J lost 13 bases, with 22 bases between them. Germline V lookup: CDR1 MNHEY, CDR2 SVGAGI. This CDR3 region has 13 residues.

In the case of this clonotype: A read error may be the cause here, since a much bigger clone is one base away. The chain combines TRBV6-2 or TRBV6-3 with TRBJ2-5, with 11 bases fitting TRBD1. Per the germline V gene, CDR1 is MNHEY and CDR2 is SVGEGT. The CDR3 extends over 14 amino acids. The trim removed 5 bases at V and 11 bases at J, leaving 10 bases unmatched. CDR3 sequence: CASSTGQGGNEQYF. The CDR3 DNA follows: TGTGCCAGCAGTACGGGACAGGGGGGGAATGAGCAGTACTTC.

The gene calls are TRBV29-1 and TRBJ1-5, with 7 bases that match TRBD1. This CDR3 contains 13 residues. Germline V gene lookup returns CDR1 SQVTM and CDR2 ANQGSEA. J gave up 3 bases and V 6 bases, and 5 bases lay outside the gene matches. The CDR3 protein is CSVAGTVNQPQHF. In nucleotides, the CDR3 is TGCAGCGTCGCCGGGACAGTCAATCAGCCCCAGCATTTT.

This clonotype was seen repeatedly, ten times or more. The chain carries TRBV6-2 or TRBV6-3 and TRBJ2-7; the D gene could be TRBD1 or TRBD2 (5 bases each). CDR3 size: 15 residues. The germline gives CDR1 MNHEY, CDR2 SVGEGT. V dropped 10 bases and J dropped 3 bases, with 22 bases sitting between them. The DNA of the CDR3 is TGTGCCACCCAACTAGGGGCTAGAACTCACTACGAGCAGTACTTC. Amino acid sequence: CATQLGARTHYEQYF.

The J gene is TRBJ2-5, the V gene TRBV5-1; 10 positions match TRBD2. The germline V gene encodes CDR1 SGHRS and CDR2 YFSETQ. V gave up 3 bases and J gave up 5 bases; unmatched junction bases: 10. The CDR3 spans 16 residues. The CDR3 loop is CASSSQGSGGSETQYF. The CDR3 DNA follows: TGCGCCAGCAGCTCACAAGGTAGCGGGGGGTCCGAGACCCAGTACTTC.

This chain connects TRBV20-1 to TRBJ2-1; TRBD1 aligns across 9 bases. The CDR3 sequence is 13 residues long. In germline, CDR1 is DFQATT, CDR2 SNEGSKA (reference sequence). CDR3 nucleotide sequence: TGCTCAGCCGGGGACAGGGTCTACAATGAGCAGTTCTTC. Amino acid sequence: CSAGDRVYNEQFF.

The rearrangement links TRBV20-1 to TRBJ2-7; a possible D gene is TRBD1 (6 bases). This CDR3 contains 12 residues. The germline V gene has CDR1 DFQATT and CDR2 SNEGSKA (reference sequence). V was pared by 5 bases and J by 6 bases, with 14 bases between. CDR3 DNA sequence: TGCAGTGCTCGCCAGGGGTTGGGCGAGCAGTACTTC. Protein product: CSARQGLGEQYF.

This clonotype has a count of ten or more. This chain uses TRBV7-6 with TRBJ2-1; TRBD2 might be the D (6 bases). Trimming pared 4 bases from V and 6 bases from J, leaving 16 bases between. The CDR3 has 15 amino acids. Germline V gene data show CDR1 as SGHVS and CDR2 as FNYEAQ. The CDR3 loop reads CASSSGTYGSNEQFF. The CDR3 DNA sequence: TGTGCCAGCAGCTCCGGGACTTACGGGAGCAATGAGCAGTTCTTC.

This clonotype was picked up many times. The chain carries TRBV25-1 and TRBJ2-1, with TRBD2 matching 12 bases. Per the germline V gene, CDR1 is MGHDK and CDR2 is SYGVNS. J was trimmed by 7 bases and V by 4 bases; bases with no gene match: 11. There are 17 residues in the CDR3. The CDR3 is CASSVTLLAGGMNEQFF. The CDR3 nucleotides read TGTGCCAGCAGTGTTACTTTACTAGCGGGGGGCATGAATGAGCAGTTCTTC.

There are many counts of this clonotype. This chain joins TRBV6-5 and TRBJ2-7; D may match TRBD1 or TRBD2 (5 bases each). The germline V gene encodes CDR1 MNHEY and CDR2 SVGAGI. CDR3 size: 13 residues. Deletions cut 7 bases from V and 3 bases from J, with 13 bases between. The DNA for the CDR3 is TGTGCCAGCAAAGAGACAGACTACTACGAGCAGTACTTC. Amino acid sequence: CASKETDYYEQYF.

This clonotype was recorded at least ten times. The chain joins TRBV28 to TRBJ2-7; D tentatively fits TRBD1 or TRBD2 (5 bases each). Trimming removed 11 bases from V and 0 bases from J, with 14 bases in between. The CDR3 consists of 13 residues. Germline V gene sequence: CDR1 MDHEN, CDR2 SYDVKM. CDR3 sequence reads: CAYQRGPSYEQYF. CDR3 DNA sequence: TGTGCCTATCAGAGGGGACCCTCCTACGAGCAGTACTTC.

V gene TRBV5-4 combines with J gene TRBJ2-1; 9 bases match TRBD2. With V trimmed by 4 bases and J by 9 bases, 8 bases remained unmatched. Germline V lookup: CDR1 SGHNT, CDR2 YYREEE (reference sequence). There are 14 residues in the CDR3. For the CDR3, the DNA is TGTGCCAGCAGCCCTGGCGGGGGGGCCCTTGAGCAGTTCTTC. Its translation: CASSPGGGALEQFF.

With respect to this clonotype: This may come from a read error, since a much larger clone is one base off. The chain links TRBV3-1 to TRBJ2-1, with D possibly TRBD2 on 7 matching bases. The germline V and J ends were trimmed by 3 bases and 6 bases, with 18 bases remaining between them. Germline CDR1 and CDR2: LGHDT and YNNKEL (reference sequence). This CDR3 region has 16 residues. This chain's CDR3 is CASSQGGQAGFNEQFF. Here the CDR3 DNA reads TGTGCCAGCAGCCAGGGGGGGCAGGCCGGGTTCAATGAGCAGTTCTTC.

In its sample, this clonotype was seen a few times. A clone one base away is much larger, so this may be a read error. The chain links TRBV2 to TRBJ2-5, with D possibly being TRBD1 (6 bases). Looked up from germline, CDR1 is SNHLY and CDR2 is FYNNEI. This CDR3 is 14 amino acids long. The V and J ends lost 6 bases and 5 bases respectively, with 16 bases between them. The CDR3 nucleotides read TGTGCCAGCAGGGATGTGGCAGGGGTCGAGACCCAGTACTTC. It translates to CASRDVAGVETQYF.

This clonotype was recorded at least ten times. The J gene is TRBJ2-1, the V gene TRBV6-2 or TRBV6-3, with D uncertain. The CDR3 length is 15 residues. Germline lookup yields CDR1 MNHEY and CDR2 SVGEGT. V was shortened by 5 bases and J by 4 bases, with 15 bases between the two germline ends. CDR3 region: CASSRLVTRYNEQFF. The CDR3 coding sequence is TGTGCCAGCAGTCGCTTGGTGACCCGATACAATGAGCAGTTCTTC.

V and J are TRBV21-1 and TRBJ2-1. TRBV21-1 is noted as a pseudogene. The CDR3 covers 14 residues. The CDR3 sequence is CASRKDWLYNEQFF. DNA for the CDR3: TGTGCCAGCAGGAAAGACTGGTTATACAATGAGCAGTTCTTC.

Points on this clonotype: A much larger clone sits a single nucleotide away, making a read error possible. The CDR3 region has the DNA TGCAGTGCTAGAGTAACTAGCGGGGGCTCCTACAATGAGCAGTACTTC. Translated, it gives CSARVTSGGSYNEQYF. The V and J genes are TRBV20-1 and TRBJ2-1; 11 nucleotides match TRBD2. The end of the DNA is better explained by TRBJ2-7, so the J call may be wrong. The CDR3 extends over 16 amino acids. Germline CDR1 reads DFQATT; CDR2 reads SNEGSKA (reference sequence).

This clonotype was observed at least ten times. The rearrangement uses TRBV24-1 and TRBJ2-1; possibly TRBD1 or TRBD2 for D (5 bases each). The CDR3 runs to 14 residues. Per the germline V gene, CDR1 is KGHDR and CDR2 is SFDVKD. V dropped 3 bases and J dropped 4 bases, with 9 bases sitting between them. CDR3 DNA sequence: TGTGCCACCAGTGATGGGACGGTATACAATGAGCAGTTCTTC. This gives the protein CATSDGTVYNEQFF.

This clonotype was observed once. A single base separates this from a much larger clone, so it may be a read error. Likely a read error: the CDR3 ends without its conserved phenylalanine or tryptophan. V usage is TRBV5-1 and J usage is TRBJ2-6; D remains unclear. Trimming took 3 bases from V and 1 from J, leaving 14 bases between them. CDR1 is SGHRS and CDR2 is YFSETQ in the germline V gene. CDR3 length: 17 amino acids. The CDR3 is CASSSNVGTSGANVLTC. CDR3 nucleotide sequence: TGCGCCAGCAGCTCTAACGTAGGAACTTCTGGGGCCAACGTCCTGACTTGC.

This clonotype was picked up a small number of times. The chain uses TRBV11-3 and TRBJ1-6; D call uncertain. Deletions cut 6 bases from V and 3 bases from J, with 6 bases between. The CDR3 extends over 13 amino acids. Germline lookup yields CDR1 SGHNT and CDR2 YENEEA. The CDR3 nucleotides read TGTGCCAGCAGTCAACTCTATAATTCACCCCTCCACTTT. This encodes CASSQLYNSPLHF.

This clonotype showed up many times. The V gene is TRBV7-2, the J gene TRBJ2-7; D perhaps matches TRBD2 (5 bases). The CDR3 has 15 residues. The ends were cut back, 0 bases at V and 7 bases at J, with 16 bases in the middle. Germline CDR1 reads SGHTA; CDR2 reads FQGNSA. The chain's CDR3 is CASSLARKVPGEQYF. The CDR3 nucleotides read TGTGCCAGCAGCTTAGCTCGCAAAGTCCCGGGAGAGCAGTACTTC.

Remarks on this clonotype: Possible read error: a much larger clone is one base away. The chain joins TRBV20-1 to TRBJ2-1; TRBD2 matches 7 bases. Per the germline V gene, CDR1 is DFQATT and CDR2 is SNEGSKA (reference sequence). The CDR3 is 16 amino acids. Unmatched junction bases numbered 13, after V lost 3 bases and J lost 5 bases. DNA of the CDR3: TGCAGTGCTAGTTCGATGGGGAGGGGTTCCAACAATGAGCAGTTCTTC. It translates to CSASSMGRGSNNEQFF.

As to this clonotype: This could be a read error, since a much larger clone is one nucleotide away. The chain combines TRBV3-1 with TRBJ2-1; TRBD1 is a possible D gene (6 bases). CDR3 length: 17 amino acids. Germline V CDR1 and CDR2: LGHDT, YNNKEL (reference sequence). The CDR3 reads CASSHQIQGWTVNGQFF. CDR3 nucleotide sequence: TGTGCCAGCAGCCACCAGATACAGGGCTGGACCGTAAATGGGCAGTTCTTC.

This rearrangement joins TRBV3-1 to TRBJ1-2; 7 bases are a match to TRBD1. V shed 1 base, J shed 5 bases, and the junction held 4 bases outside the gene matches. The CDR3 is 14 residues long. The germline CDR1 and CDR2 sequences are LGHDT and YNNKEL (reference sequence). CDR3 sequence (DNA): TGTGCCAGCAGCCAAGCGGGACAGAGGTATGGCTACACCTTC. Translated, it gives CASSQAGQRYGYTF. The complete variable domain, with remaining parts taken from reference TRBV3-1 and TRBJ1-2, reads DTAVSQTPKYLVTQMGNDKSIKCEQNLGHDTMYWYKQDSKKFLKIMFSYNNKELIINETVPNRFSPKSPDKAHLNLHINSLELGDSAVYFCASSQAGQRYGYTFGSGTRLTVV.

This clonotype was seen ten or more times. The chain uses TRBV7-2 and TRBJ2-1; 9 nucleotides align to TRBD2. The CDR3 sequence is 17 residues long. Germline V CDR1 and CDR2: SGHTA, FQGNSA. V was pared by 5 bases and J by 0 bases, with 8 bases of the junction left unmatched. In nucleotides, the CDR3 is TGTGCCAGCAGCGCGGCGGGGGGGCTAAACTCCTACAATGAGCAGTTCTTC. Translated: CASSAAGGLNSYNEQFF.

There are many counts of this clonotype. The rearrangement links TRBV9 to TRBJ2-1, with 8 bases matching TRBD2. After removal of 3 bases from V and 2 bases from J, the junction contained 4 bases not matched to a gene. The germline V gene has CDR1 SGDLS and CDR2 YYNGEE. The CDR3 length is 15 residues. DNA of the CDR3: TGTGCCAGCAGCGCCCTTAGCGGGGCCTACAATGAGCAGTTCTTC. Protein sequence: CASSALSGAYNEQFF.

This clonotype was seen many times. The CDR3 coding sequence is TGTGCCAGCAGCTCCCCGGGACAGGGCCTCTATGGCTACACCTTC. The encoded protein is CASSSPGQGLYGYTF. The genes are TRBV7-6 and TRBJ1-2, with 9 bases fitting TRBD1. The J segment lost 4 bases and the V segment lost 4 bases, leaving 7 bases of the junction unmatched. The CDR3 totals 15 residues. Germline CDR1 SGHVS, CDR2 FNYEAQ.

This clonotype was observed a few times. Mismatch with germline at one junction end may stem from a read error. This chain links TRBV5-1 with TRBJ2-5; possibly TRBD1 for D (5 bases). The CDR3 length is 15 residues. The germline V gene encodes CDR1 SGHRS and CDR2 YFSETQ. The CDR3 DNA reads as TGCGCCGGCAGCTTGGTTTTCTCAGGGAACAATGAGCAGTACTTC. Amino acids: CAGSLVFSGNNEQYF.

This clonotype was seen a single time. The V gene is TRBV24-1, the J gene TRBJ2-7; D is unresolved. With 3 bases removed from V and 3 bases from J, the gap between germline ends came to 11 bases. Germline V gives CDR1 KGHDR, CDR2 SFDVKD. The CDR3 has 14 amino acids. Written as DNA, the CDR3 is TGTGCCACCAGTGATCCCCGGAACAACTACGAGCAGTACTTC. Its translation: CATSDPRNNYEQYF.

Notes on this clonotype: The CDR3 does not close with the conserved phenylalanine or tryptophan, likely indicating a read error. The V call is TRBV5-1, the J call TRBJ1-5, with D unclear. The CDR3 totals 14 residues. The germline V gene has CDR1 SGHRS and CDR2 YFSETQ. The V end lost 0 bases, the J end lost 4 bases, and 8 bases lay between the germline ends. CDR3 sequence: CASSLGGFNQPQHC. In nucleotides, the CDR3 is TGCGCCAGCAGCTTGGGGGGTTTTAATCAGCCCCAGCATTGT.